The rows below give T cell receptor beta chains drawn from one sample of a study of blood T cells in healthy people across ages. TCRdb reanalysed the 5' RACE reads using MiXCR and keeps one entry per CDR3 protein. The table has 550,000 to 650,000 distinct CDR3 sequences, about 30% seen once. The specimen was blood. The receptors stem from a woman of 80 years or more in good health. CDR3s include the opening cysteine and the closing phenylalanine or tryptophan. The D gene is left open where the match is weak. The size field is filled for only some rows; it gives once, few, many or a size class.

v_call: TRBV7-2; clone_size: many; d_call: .; cdr3_length: 13; j_call: TRBJ1-1; cdr3_aa: CASSPSGNTEAFF; cdr3_nt: TGTGCCAGCAGCCCTTCGGGAAACACTGAAGCTTTCTTT
v_call: TRBV6-5; clone_size: many; d_call: .; cdr3_length: 15; j_call: TRBJ1-2; cdr3_aa: CASSYSAGGGLGYTF; cdr3_nt: TGTGCCAGCAGTTACTCGGCGGGGGGAGGGTTGGGCTACACCTTC
v_call: TRBV5-1; clone_size: .; d_call: .; cdr3_length: 14; j_call: TRBJ1-2; cdr3_aa: CASSWAQGGSGYTF; cdr3_nt: TGCGCCAGCAGCTGGGCCCAGGGAGGCAGCGGCTACACCTTC
v_call: TRBV7-2; clone_size: many; d_call: .; cdr3_length: 13; j_call: TRBJ1-2; cdr3_aa: CASSLGIPDGYTF; cdr3_nt: TGTGCCAGCAGCTTAGGGATCCCGGATGGCTACACCTTC
v_call: TRBV5-5; clone_size: .; d_call: .; cdr3_length: 14; j_call: TRBJ1-5; cdr3_aa: CASSVRTVNQPQHF; cdr3_nt: TGTGCCAGCAGCGTCCGGACAGTCAATCAGCCCCAGCATTTT
v_call: TRBV5-1; clone_size: many; d_call: TRBD1; cdr3_length: 14; j_call: TRBJ2-7; cdr3_aa: CASKRTGGSYEQYF; cdr3_nt: TGCGCCAGCAAAAGGACAGGGGGCTCCTACGAGCAGTACTTC
v_call: TRBV12-3/TRBV12-4; clone_size: .; d_call: .; cdr3_length: 14; j_call: TRBJ1-2; cdr3_aa: CASSLRHTNYGYTF; cdr3_nt: TGTGCCAGCAGTTTGAGGCACACTAACTATGGCTACACCTTC
v_call: TRBV7-2; clone_size: .; d_call: TRBD1; cdr3_length: 16; j_call: TRBJ2-1; cdr3_aa: CASSLAGTGVYNEQFF; cdr3_nt: TGTGCCAGCAGCTTAGCGGGGACAGGGGTCTACAATGAGCAGTTCTTC
v_call: TRBV20-1; clone_size: many; d_call: .; cdr3_length: 14; j_call: TRBJ2-5; cdr3_aa: CSASDVIYGETQYF; cdr3_nt: TGCAGTGCTAGCGACGTCATTTACGGAGAGACCCAGTACTTC
v_call: TRBV20-1; clone_size: many; d_call: .; cdr3_length: 14; j_call: TRBJ2-5; cdr3_aa: CSALGTYLRETQYF; cdr3_nt: TGCAGTGCTTTAGGGACCTACCTTCGGGAGACCCAGTACTTC
v_call: TRBV27; clone_size: .; d_call: .; cdr3_length: 15; j_call: TRBJ2-3; cdr3_aa: CASKRGAGSTDTQYF; cdr3_nt: TGTGCCAGCAAAAGGGGGGCGGGGAGCACAGATACGCAGTATTTT
v_call: TRBV21-1; clone_size: many; d_call: .; cdr3_length: 14; j_call: TRBJ2-7; cdr3_aa: CASSNTGLSYEQYF; cdr3_nt: TGTGCCAGCAGCAATACGGGACTGTCCTACGAGCAGTACTTC
v_call: TRBV5-1; clone_size: many; d_call: .; cdr3_length: 15; j_call: TRBJ2-1; cdr3_aa: CASSLVGTQYNEQFF; cdr3_nt: TGCGCCAGCAGCTTGGTCGGGACACAATACAATGAGCAGTTCTTC
v_call: TRBV5-5; clone_size: many; d_call: .; cdr3_length: 16; j_call: TRBJ2-3; cdr3_aa: CASSRLVAGSTDTQYF; cdr3_nt: TGTGCCAGCAGTCGGCTAGTGGCAGGGAGCACAGATACGCAGTATTTT
v_call: TRBV29-1; clone_size: many; d_call: TRBD2; cdr3_length: 15; j_call: TRBJ2-3; cdr3_aa: CSGRTSGGLTDTQYF; cdr3_nt: TGCAGCGGTCGGACTAGCGGGGGGCTCACAGATACGCAGTATTTT
v_call: TRBV27; clone_size: .; d_call: TRBD1; cdr3_length: 16; j_call: TRBJ2-7; cdr3_aa: CASSRDRLSSYNEQYF; cdr3_nt: TGTGCCAGCAGTCGGGACAGGTTGAGCTCCTACAATGAGCAGTACTTC
v_call: TRBV12-3/TRBV12-4; clone_size: many; d_call: .; cdr3_length: 13; j_call: TRBJ1-2; cdr3_aa: CASSFYRDYGYTF; cdr3_nt: TGTGCCAGCAGTTTTTACAGGGACTATGGCTACACCTTC
v_call: TRBV16; clone_size: many; d_call: .; cdr3_length: 13; j_call: TRBJ2-3; cdr3_aa: CASSQSGGGTQYF; cdr3_nt: TGTGCCAGCAGCCAATCCGGGGGAGGCACGCAGTATTTT
v_call: TRBV10-3; clone_size: many; d_call: TRBD1; cdr3_length: 12; j_call: TRBJ1-1; cdr3_aa: CAISEGTGRAFF; cdr3_nt: TGTGCCATCAGTGAAGGGACAGGGAGAGCTTTCTTT
v_call: TRBV5-1; clone_size: .; d_call: .; cdr3_length: 14; j_call: TRBJ2-4; cdr3_aa: CASSSVAAKNIQYF; cdr3_nt: TGCGCCAGCAGCTCCGTGGCAGCCAAAAACATTCAGTACTTC
v_call: TRBV20-1; clone_size: many; d_call: .; cdr3_length: 13; j_call: TRBJ2-7; cdr3_aa: CSASTGTPYEQYF; cdr3_nt: TGCAGTGCTAGTACGGGGACCCCCTACGAGCAGTACTTC
v_call: TRBV7-2; clone_size: .; d_call: .; cdr3_length: 14; j_call: TRBJ1-1; cdr3_aa: CASSRGRSGTEAFF; cdr3_nt: TGTGCCAGCAGCCGGGGGCGCAGTGGCACTGAAGCTTTCTTT
v_call: TRBV5-4; clone_size: few; d_call: .; cdr3_length: 14; j_call: TRBJ2-5; cdr3_aa: CASSPAIGIGTQYF; cdr3_nt: TGTGCCAGCAGCCCCGCGATTGGAATTGGGACCCAGTACTTC
v_call: TRBV7-2; clone_size: many; d_call: .; cdr3_length: 16; j_call: TRBJ1-4; cdr3_aa: CASSFWNRETNEKLFF; cdr3_nt: TGTGCCAGCAGCTTTTGGAACAGAGAAACTAATGAAAAACTGTTTTTT
v_call: TRBV5-1; clone_size: .; d_call: .; cdr3_length: 14; j_call: TRBJ2-4; cdr3_aa: CASSLESRRNIQYF; cdr3_nt: TGCGCCAGCAGCTTGGAAAGCAGGAGAAACATTCAGTACTTC
v_call: TRBV20-1; clone_size: .; d_call: .; cdr3_length: 15; j_call: TRBJ2-3; cdr3_aa: CSASQGPLSTDTQYF; cdr3_nt: TGCAGTGCTAGTCAGGGACCCCTCAGCACAGATACGCAGTATTTT
v_call: TRBV3-1; clone_size: .; d_call: .; cdr3_length: 17; j_call: TRBJ2-5; cdr3_aa: CASSRSGQTTPVETQYF; cdr3_nt: TGTGCCAGCAGCCGGAGCGGGCAAACCACCCCGGTAGAGACCCAGTACTTC
v_call: TRBV11-3; clone_size: .; d_call: TRBD1; cdr3_length: 15; j_call: TRBJ2-3; cdr3_aa: CASSRGQGPGDTQYF; cdr3_nt: TGTGCCAGCAGCCGGGGACAGGGCCCTGGAGATACGCAGTATTTT
v_call: TRBV7-3; clone_size: few; d_call: .; cdr3_length: 15; j_call: TRBJ2-6; cdr3_aa: CASSFPQAGANVLTF; cdr3_nt: TGTGCCAGCAGCTTCCCACAAGCTGGGGCCAACGTCCTGACTTTC